This T cell receptor beta chain was found in a study of T-cell memory formation after mild COVID-19. This CDR3 spans 17 amino acids. V lost 6 bases and J lost 4; bases outside the gene matches: 8. Germline CDR1 reads SGHAT; CDR2 reads FQNNGV. TCRdb reprocessed the 5' RACE reads with MiXCR, giving one entry per CDR3 protein. The sample carries roughly 350,000 distinct CDR3 sequences, roughly 21% recorded once. The sequencing input was PBMCs or a T cell subset sorted from them (not recorded which). The sequence derives from an adult woman who had mild COVID-19 (a few samples of this study predate the infection). Cell type and time point are not known. The chain recombines TRBV11-2 with TRBJ2-6; 11 bases align to TRBD1. The CDR3 region is CASRGTGGVRGANVLTF. As DNA, the CDR3 is TGTGCCAGCAGGGGGACAGGGGGAGTGAGAGGGGCCAACGTCCTGACTTTC.